These T cell receptor beta chains were read from a single sample in a study of somatic mutations in cytotoxic T cells in rheumatoid arthritis. The assay was immunoSEQ multiplex PCR, and TCRdb's table has in-frame clones only and misses some. The profile shows 15,000 to 20,000 clones, over 65% of them singletons. The sequenced sample was CD8+ T cells sorted from blood. These receptors originate from an adult with rheumatoid arthritis. CDR3s include the opening cysteine and the closing phenylalanine or tryptophan. The D gene is left open where the match is weak. Expanded clones get a size class; other rows say once, few or many, or leave the size out.

J gene: TRBJ2-7; V gene: TRBV7-6; D gene: TRBD1; clone size: medium-sized; CDR3 protein: CASSPGTGYSYEQYF; CDR3 DNA: TGTGCCAGCAGCCCCGGGACAGGCTACTCCTACGAGCAGTACTTC
J gene: TRBJ1-1; V gene: TRBV9; D gene: TRBD1; clone size: few; CDR3 protein: CASSPRTGTLNTEAFF; CDR3 DNA: TGTGCCAGCAGCCCCCGGACAGGGACCTTAAACACTGAAGCTTTCTTT
J gene: TRBJ1-1; V gene: TRBV9; D gene: -; clone size: few; CDR3 protein: CASGRTAYTEAFF; CDR3 DNA: TGTGCCAGCGGGCGAACAGCTTACACTGAAGCTTTCTTT
J gene: TRBJ1-1; V gene: TRBV5-4; D gene: -; clone size: -; CDR3 protein: CASSFRWGGGTEAFF; CDR3 DNA: TGTGCCAGCAGCTTCCGCTGGGGGGGCGGCACTGAAGCTTTCTTT
J gene: TRBJ1-2; V gene: TRBV15; D gene: -; clone size: -; CDR3 protein: CATKALDYGYTF; CDR3 DNA: TGTGCCACCAAGGCGTTGGACTATGGCTACACCTTC
J gene: TRBJ2-1; V gene: TRBV6-5; D gene: -; clone size: -; CDR3 protein: CASSYYRPHNEQFF; CDR3 DNA: TGTGCCAGCAGTTACTATCGGCCTCACAATGAGCAGTTCTTC
J gene: TRBJ2-1; V gene: TRBV11-3; D gene: -; clone size: -; CDR3 protein: CASSVGAGRSYNEQFF; CDR3 DNA: TGTGCCAGCTCCGTTGGGGCGGGACGCTCCTACAATGAGCAGTTCTTC
J gene: TRBJ1-1; V gene: TRBV4-1; D gene: TRBD1; clone size: few; CDR3 protein: CASSQGGQGLNTEAFF; CDR3 DNA: TGCGCCAGCAGCCAAGGGGGACAGGGGCTAAACACTGAAGCTTTCTTT
J gene: TRBJ2-5; V gene: TRBV7-6; D gene: -; clone size: -; CDR3 protein: CASSSLAERREETQYF; CDR3 DNA: TGTGCCAGCAGCTCCTTGGCCGAACGGAGGGAAGAGACCCAGTACTTC
J gene: TRBJ1-5; V gene: TRBV7-3; D gene: TRBD1; clone size: medium-sized; CDR3 protein: CASSPGTGNQPQHF; CDR3 DNA: TGTGCCAGCAGCCCCGGGACAGGCAATCAGCCCCAGCATTTT
J gene: TRBJ1-1; V gene: TRBV14; D gene: -; clone size: -; CDR3 protein: CASSQEWGNTEAFF; CDR3 DNA: TGTGCCAGCAGCCAAGAGTGGGGGAACACTGAAGCTTTCTTT
J gene: TRBJ2-7; V gene: TRBV6-1; D gene: TRBD1; clone size: -; CDR3 protein: CASTGQTYEQYF; CDR3 DNA: TGTGCCAGCACGGGACAGACCTACGAGCAGTACTTC
J gene: TRBJ2-3; V gene: TRBV2; D gene: -; clone size: -; CDR3 protein: CASPKVSDTQYF; CDR3 DNA: TGTGCCAGCCCCAAAGTCTCGGATACGCAGTATTTT
J gene: TRBJ2-3; V gene: TRBV5-6; D gene: TRBD2; clone size: -; CDR3 protein: CASSPGLASTDTQYF; CDR3 DNA: TGTGCCAGCAGCCCGGGACTAGCTTCCACAGATACGCAGTATTTT
J gene: TRBJ1-4; V gene: TRBV6-5; D gene: -; clone size: -; CDR3 protein: CASSPVGRFNEKLFF; CDR3 DNA: TGTGCCAGCAGTCCGGTTGGGCGGTTCAATGAAAAACTGTTTTTT
J gene: TRBJ2-7; V gene: TRBV7-9; D gene: TRBD2; clone size: -; CDR3 protein: CAAGGGRSYEQYF; CDR3 DNA: TGTGCCGCTGGGGGGGGGAGATCCTACGAGCAGTACTTC
J gene: TRBJ2-1; V gene: TRBV6-5; D gene: -; clone size: -; CDR3 protein: CASQDGDNEQFF; CDR3 DNA: TGTGCCAGCCAGGACGGAGACAATGAGCAGTTCTTC
J gene: TRBJ2-2; V gene: TRBV11-2; D gene: -; clone size: -; CDR3 protein: CASSLYETVYTGELFF; CDR3 DNA: TGTGCCAGCAGCTTATACGAGACAGTGTACACCGGGGAGCTGTTTTTT
J gene: TRBJ1-2; V gene: TRBV7-2; D gene: -; clone size: -; CDR3 protein: CASSPGGYTF; CDR3 DNA: TGTGCCAGCAGCCCAGGTGGCTACACCTTC
J gene: TRBJ1-2; V gene: TRBV9; D gene: -; clone size: -; CDR3 protein: CASSVVDYGYTF; CDR3 DNA: TGTGCCAGCAGCGTAGTTGACTATGGCTACACCTTC
J gene: TRBJ2-1; V gene: TRBV6-7; D gene: TRBD2; clone size: once; CDR3 protein: CASSYHRRTPPGLAGTNEQFF; CDR3 DNA: TGTGCCAGCAGTTACCACCGTCGAACACCCCCCGGCCTAGCGGGAACCAATGAGCAGTTCTTC
J gene: TRBJ2-7; V gene: TRBV7-2; D gene: -; clone size: once; CDR3 protein: CASSLNRVREQYF; CDR3 DNA: TGTGCCAGCAGCTTAAATCGTGTTAGGGAGCAGTACTTC
J gene: TRBJ1-4; V gene: TRBV5-6; D gene: -; clone size: once; CDR3 protein: CASSLSGEKLFF; CDR3 DNA: TGTGCCAGCAGCTTGTCTGGTGAAAAACTGTTTTTT
J gene: TRBJ2-7; V gene: TRBV19; D gene: TRBD1; clone size: -; CDR3 protein: CASSIRPTGAFYEQYF; CDR3 DNA: TGTGCCAGTAGTATTCGTCCGACAGGGGCCTTCTACGAGCAGTACTTC
J gene: TRBJ2-7; V gene: TRBV4-2; D gene: TRBD1; clone size: -; CDR3 protein: CASSQGTGVDYEQYF; CDR3 DNA: TGTGCCAGCAGCCAAGGGACAGGGGTGGACTACGAGCAGTACTTC
J gene: TRBJ2-3; V gene: TRBV6-5; D gene: -; clone size: -; CDR3 protein: CASSLLSKDTQYF; CDR3 DNA: TGTGCCAGCAGCCTCCTGTCGAAAGATACGCAGTATTTT
J gene: TRBJ2-5; V gene: TRBV7-9; D gene: -; clone size: -; CDR3 protein: CASTRDFPTPETMGETQYF; CDR3 DNA: TGTGCCAGCACTAGGGATTTTCCCACCCCCGAGACCATGGGTGAGACCCAGTACTTC
J gene: TRBJ2-1; V gene: TRBV7-7; D gene: -; clone size: -; CDR3 protein: CASSLTQGNEQFF; CDR3 DNA: TGTGCCAGCAGCTTAACTCAGGGAAATGAGCAGTTCTTC
J gene: TRBJ2-5; V gene: TRBV6-1; D gene: -; clone size: -; CDR3 protein: CASRARMPETQYF; CDR3 DNA: TGTGCCAGCAGGGCCAGGATGCCAGAGACCCAGTACTTC
J gene: TRBJ1-5; V gene: TRBV6-5; D gene: -; clone size: once; CDR3 protein: CASSFSSNQPQHF; CDR3 DNA: TGTGCCAGCAGTTTTTCGAGCAATCAGCCCCAGCATTTT
J gene: TRBJ1-2; V gene: TRBV11-2; D gene: -; clone size: -; CDR3 protein: CASTHHTGFNYGYTF; CDR3 DNA: TGTGCCAGCACCCATCATACAGGGTTCAACTATGGCTACACCTTC
J gene: TRBJ2-3; V gene: TRBV15; D gene: TRBD1; clone size: once; CDR3 protein: CATSGAGTGGSEPTDTQYF; CDR3 DNA: TGTGCCACCAGCGGGGCCGGGACAGGGGGCTCCGAACCCACAGATACGCAGTATTTT
J gene: TRBJ2-5; V gene: TRBV21-1; D gene: -; clone size: -; CDR3 protein: CASSKRLPESQETQYF; CDR3 DNA: TGTGCCAGCAGCAAACGGTTACCCGAGAGCCAAGAGACCCAGTACTTC
J gene: TRBJ1-4; V gene: TRBV5-6; D gene: TRBD1; clone size: -; CDR3 protein: CASSLAGQGAYFGREKLFF; CDR3 DNA: TGTGCCAGCAGCTTGGCGGGACAGGGGGCGTATTTTGGACGTGAAAAACTGTTTTTT
J gene: TRBJ2-7; V gene: TRBV7-9; D gene: -; clone size: -; CDR3 protein: CASSRGYEQYF; CDR3 DNA: TGTGCCAGCAGCAGAGGGTACGAGCAGTACTTC
J gene: TRBJ1-2; V gene: TRBV7-2; D gene: -; clone size: -; CDR3 protein: CASSLVSQEADGYTF; CDR3 DNA: TGTGCCAGCAGCTTAGTTTCGCAGGAGGCCGATGGCTACACCTTC
J gene: TRBJ2-7; V gene: TRBV10-3; D gene: -; clone size: -; CDR3 protein: CAISEFPSDLTGAYEQYF; CDR3 DNA: TGTGCCATCAGTGAGTTTCCCTCAGATTTGACGGGGGCCTACGAGCAGTACTTC
J gene: TRBJ2-1; V gene: TRBV2; D gene: TRBD2; clone size: -; CDR3 protein: CASRPSGGHYNEQFF; CDR3 DNA: TGTGCCAGCAGACCGAGCGGGGGCCACTACAATGAGCAGTTCTTC
J gene: TRBJ2-7; V gene: TRBV11-2; D gene: TRBD2; clone size: -; CDR3 protein: CASSFGAGGGYEQYF; CDR3 DNA: TGTGCCAGCAGCTTCGGGGCTGGGGGGGGTTACGAGCAGTACTTC
J gene: TRBJ1-4; V gene: TRBV5-1; D gene: -; clone size: -; CDR3 protein: CASSFSGRQTNEKLFF; CDR3 DNA: TGCGCCAGCAGCTTTTCGGGCCGGCAGACTAATGAAAAACTGTTTTTT
J gene: TRBJ1-3; V gene: TRBV2; D gene: -; clone size: -; CDR3 protein: CASREDSQNTIYF; CDR3 DNA: TGTGCCAGCAGGGAAGACAGCCAAAACACCATATATTTT
J gene: TRBJ1-5; V gene: TRBV15; D gene: -; clone size: -; CDR3 protein: CATSRARGGQPQHF; CDR3 DNA: TGTGCCACCAGCAGAGCTCGGGGAGGACAGCCCCAGCATTTT
J gene: TRBJ2-7; V gene: TRBV4-1; D gene: -; clone size: once; CDR3 protein: CASSPGGFNYEQYF; CDR3 DNA: TGCGCCAGCAGCCCCGGAGGGTTCAACTACGAGCAGTACTTC
J gene: TRBJ1-1; V gene: TRBV27; D gene: -; clone size: -; CDR3 protein: CASSLVRNTEAFF; CDR3 DNA: TGTGCCAGCAGTTTAGTACGGAACACTGAAGCTTTCTTT
J gene: TRBJ2-3; V gene: TRBV6-6; D gene: TRBD1; clone size: -; CDR3 protein: CASGLRDRGGTDTQYF; CDR3 DNA: TGTGCCAGCGGTCTTAGGGACAGGGGGGGCACAGATACGCAGTATTTT
J gene: TRBJ1-1; V gene: TRBV5-1; D gene: -; clone size: -; CDR3 protein: CASSLGGTENAFF; CDR3 DNA: TGCGCCAGCAGCTTGGGGGGGACGGAGAATGCTTTCTTT